The next 7 T cell receptor beta chains were all read from a single sample in a study of T cell responses to AZD1222 COVID-19 vaccine. The assay was immunoSEQ multiplex PCR, and TCRdb's table has in-frame clones only and misses some. The data hold around 160,000 clones, with approximately 89% observed a single time. The material was peripheral blood, obtained on day 0 of AZD1222 vaccination. The receptors originated from an adult in good health.

This rearrangement joins TRBV28 to TRBJ2-1; a weak D match, TRBD1 (6 bases). Germline CDR1 and CDR2: MDHEN and SYDVKM. This CDR3 is built from 15 residues. V lost 2 bases to trimming and J lost 6 bases, with 14 bases between them. CDR3 region: CASSLKGVRSNEQFF. The CDR3 coding sequence is TGTGCCAGCAGTTTAAAGGGGGTACGGTCCAATGAGCAGTTCTTC.

Here the CDR3 DNA reads TGTGCCAGCAGTAGAAGGATGGGGACAGATACGCAGTATTTT. Translated, it gives CASSRRMGTDTQYF. The chain carries TRBV6-2 or TRBV6-3 and TRBJ2-3; D unresolved. Trimming cost V 5 bases and J 3 bases, with 12 bases left between them. This CDR3 spans 14 amino acids. Germline CDR1 MNHEY, CDR2 SVGEGT.

This chain joins TRBV19 and TRBJ1-4; 7 positions match TRBD1. The germline CDR1 and CDR2 sequences are LNHDA and SQIVND (reference sequence). There are 15 residues in the CDR3. The junction had 2 bases not matched to a gene; V was cut back by 4 bases and J by 0 bases. The DNA of the CDR3 is TGTGCCAGTAGTAACAGGGGTGCAACTAATGAAAAACTGTTTTTT. Its translation: CASSNRGATNEKLFF.

J is TRBJ2-2 and V is TRBV29-1, with D unresolved. The CDR3 totals 13 residues. The germline V gene has CDR1 SQVTM and CDR2 ANQGSEA. The V end was cut by 4 bases, the J end by 5 bases, with 11 bases between. CDR3 in amino acids: CSVGVGGTGELFF. The CDR3 nucleotides read TGCAGCGTTGGGGTCGGTGGGACCGGGGAGCTGTTTTTT.

This chain connects TRBV3-1 (or the pseudogene TRBV3-2) to TRBJ1-3, with D unresolved. The CDR3 runs to 17 residues. Germline CDR1 LGHDT, CDR2 YNNKEL (reference sequence). Trimming stripped 4 bases from V and 1 base from J, with 17 bases between. The CDR3: CASSLAGSLHSGNTIYF. As DNA, the CDR3 is TGTGCCAGCAGCCTCGCGGGGAGCTTACATTCTGGAAACACCATATATTTT.

The chain uses TRBV2 and TRBJ1-6, with 9 bases identical to TRBD1. CDR3 size: 17 residues. Per the germline V gene, CDR1 is SNHLY and CDR2 is FYNNEI. The trim removed 4 bases at V and 3 bases at J, leaving 7 bases unmatched. The CDR3, as DNA: TGTGCCAGCAGTGGCGACAGGGGGGCGAACTATAATTCACCCCTCCACTTT. Amino acid sequence: CASSGDRGANYNSPLHF.

The chain couples TRBV21-1 to TRBJ2-2; the D call in the table, TRBD1, was not verified against the DNA. TRBV21-1 is a pseudogene locus. This CDR3 has 20 residues. CDR3 nucleotides: TGTGCCAGCATCACTTGGCCAGGGCCCACACAATCTTCAACCACCGGGGAGCTGTTTTTT. As protein: CASITWPGPTQSSTTGELFF.